The 2 T cell receptor beta chains presented below share a single source sample, sequenced in a study of blood T cells in healthy people across ages. Sample-barcoded 5' priming and a J-beta primer mix drove a second PCR of roughly 7 to 11 cycles. One entry per CDR3 protein results from TCRdb running MiXCR on the 5' RACE reads. The sample yields 2 million or so distinct CDR3 sequences, 49% seen once. Material: blood. The receptors derive from a middle-aged woman in good health.

The V gene is TRBV5-1, the J gene TRBJ2-1; 12 bases match TRBD2. Trimming took 3 bases from V and 3 from J; bases not matched to a gene: 7. Germline CDR1 reads SGHRS; CDR2 reads YFSETQ. CDR3 size: 17 residues. CDR3 residues: CASSSTSGGPFYNEQFF. As DNA, the CDR3 is TGCGCCAGCAGCTCCACTAGCGGGGGGCCCTTCTACAATGAGCAGTTCTTC.

The V call is TRBV4-2, the J call TRBJ2-1; either TRBD1 or TRBD2 may fit D (6 bases each). Germline V gene sequence: CDR1 LGHNA, CDR2 YNFKEQ. The CDR3 has 19 amino acids. V lost 0 bases to trimming and J lost 8 bases, with 26 bases between them. This CDR3 is CASSQEWWGGGGSSDEQFF. The CDR3 DNA reads TGTGCCAGCAGCCAAGAATGGTGGGGCGGAGGGGGGTCTTCTGATGAGCAGTTCTTC.